This passage covers 6 T cell receptor beta chains from one sample sequenced in a study of blood T cell repertoires in COVID-19 (dated by TCRdb to the early 2020s). The library was produced with the immunoSEQ multiplex PCR assay. TCRdb obtained this table from immuneACCESS and retained in-frame rearrangements with V and J assigned. These tables miss some clones; where compared with another copy, unresolved V genes account for less than half of the shortfall, and the remainder is unexplained. Within this sample are roughly 200,000 clones, with around 81% of them counted one time only. The ten largest clonotypes hold 11% of the sample. What was sequenced was peripheral blood. These receptors originate from a woman aged 40-49 years with COVID-19, enrolled during active disease.

The chain recombines TRBV7-8 with TRBJ2-2, with 7 bases identical to TRBD1. CDR1 SGHVS and CDR2 FQNEAQ come from the germline V gene. The CDR3 has 15 amino acids. V was clipped by 5 bases and J by 5 bases; unmatched bases: 8. Here the CDR3 reads CASSLRTGRTGELFF. CDR3 nucleotide sequence: TGTGCCAGCAGCCTACGGACAGGCCGGACCGGGGAGCTGTTTTTT.

The table lists this clone with a few counts. The rearrangement uses TRBV25-1 and TRBJ1-6; 7 bases are shared with TRBD1. The CDR3 length is 15 residues. Germline CDR1 reads MGHDK; CDR2 reads SYGVNS. With 5 bases clipped from V and 6 bases from J, the junction kept 7 bases outside the gene matches. The CDR3 spells CASSPSDRTNSPLHF. In DNA form, the CDR3 reads TGTGCCAGCAGTCCCTCGGACAGGACTAATTCACCCCTCCACTTT.

The chain recombines TRBV6-1 with TRBJ1-2, with no clear D. Germline lookup yields CDR1 MNHNS and CDR2 SASEGT. Trimming stripped 0 bases from V and 4 bases from J, with 12 bases between. CDR3 length: 15 amino acids. CDR3 amino acids: CASSEALQVFYGYTF. The DNA for the CDR3 is TGTGCCAGCAGTGAAGCGCTTCAGGTTTTCTATGGCTACACCTTC.

This chain joins TRBV27 and TRBJ2-3; D may be TRBD2 (5 bases). The ends were cut back, 8 bases at V and 2 bases at J, with 14 bases in the middle. CDR1 and CDR2 (germline): MNHEY, SMNVEV (reference sequence). CDR3 length: 14 residues. CDR3 protein: CASRRSGLTDTQYF. In nucleotides, the CDR3 is TGTGCCAGCCGCCGCAGCGGCCTCACAGATACGCAGTATTTT.

This chain links TRBV15 with TRBJ1-2; D not certain. The CDR3 is made up of 15 amino acids. From germline, CDR1 is LNHNV and CDR2 YYDKDF (reference sequence). V lost 0 bases to trimming and J lost 6 bases, with 14 bases between them. The chain's CDR3 is CATSREKNSLDGYTF. The CDR3, as DNA: TGTGCCACCAGCAGAGAAAAAAACAGCTTAGATGGCTACACCTTC.

This clone was seen only once. CDR3 region: CASSQDPTGVMIDTQYF. The CDR3 coding sequence is TGTGCCAGCAGCCAAGATCCGACAGGGGTCATGATAGATACGCAGTATTTT. The chain joins TRBV14 to TRBJ2-3; 8 positions match TRBD1. With V trimmed by 0 bases and J by 5 bases, 10 bases remained unmatched. Germline values: CDR1 SGHDN, CDR2 FVKESK. CDR3 length: 17 amino acids.